A single sample is the source of the 10 T cell receptor beta chains below, sequenced in a study of blood T cell repertoires in COVID-19. Data came from immunoSEQ multiplex PCR; TCRdb stores just in-frame clones and leaves some out. The data contain more than 200,000 clones, about 91% of them singletons. The specimen was peripheral blood. The receptors stem from a woman younger than 45 with COVID-19, enrolled during active disease.

The chain recombines TRBV2 with TRBJ2-2, with 9 bases lining up with TRBD1. The trim removed 5 bases at V and 5 bases at J, leaving 12 bases unmatched. This CDR3 is 17 amino acids long. Germline CDR1 SNHLY, CDR2 FYNNEI. The CDR3 bases are TGTGCCAGCAGTTTTCAGCGGACAGGGGCGCGGACCGGGGAGCTGTTTTTT. Translating gives CASSFQRTGARTGELFF.

This clone appeared a single time. The chain combines TRBV24-1 with TRBJ2-1, with 8 bases that match TRBD2. Germline CDR1 reads KGHDR; CDR2 reads SFDVKD. The CDR3 loop spans 19 amino acids. J lost 0 bases, V lost 5 bases, and 14 bases had no gene match. The chain's CDR3 is CATSGYSGVAGSSYNEQFF. The CDR3 bases are TGTGCCACCAGTGGGTATAGCGGGGTGGCCGGAAGCTCCTACAATGAGCAGTTCTTC.

The CDR3 DNA follows: TGTGCCTGGAGTGTGAGTTTCCGGGGCCCAGGGGAACCCCTCCACTTT. Amino acid sequence: CAWSVSFRGPGEPLHF. The genes are TRBV30 and TRBJ1-6; D possibly corresponds to TRBD1 (6 bases). The CDR3 runs to 16 residues. Germline assignment: CDR1 GTSNPN and CDR2 SVGIG (reference sequence). V lost 0 bases and J 12 bases, leaving 21 bases between the germline ends.

This chain connects TRBV24-1 to TRBJ1-1, with TRBD1 matching 11 bases. Trimming cost V 4 bases and J 10 bases; bases outside gene matches: 4. CDR1 KGHDR and CDR2 SFDVKD come from the germline V gene. The CDR3 runs to 13 residues. CDR3 loop: CATSDSGTGGAFF. Here the CDR3 DNA reads TGTGCCACCAGTGACTCGGGGACAGGGGGAGCTTTCTTT.

The rearrangement joins TRBV6-6 to TRBJ1-1; D not certain. CDR3 length: 11 amino acids. V lost 4 bases and J 7 bases, leaving 7 bases between the germline ends. From germline, CDR1 is MNHNY and CDR2 SVGAGI (reference sequence). Written as DNA, the CDR3 is TGTGCCAGCAGTTCTCAGATTGAAGCTTTCTTT. It specifies CASSSQIEAFF.

Turning to this clone: A junction end diverges from the germline sequence, so it may reflect a read error. The rearrangement links TRBV7-2 to TRBJ1-2; a possible D gene is TRBD1 (6 bases). Germline CDR1 is SGHTA and CDR2 is FQGNSA. The length of the CDR3 is 15 residues. CDR3 DNA: TGTGTCAGCGGAGACAGGTTGGGTACTAACTATGGCTACACCTTC. Residues: CVSGDRLGTNYGYTF.

V usage is TRBV6-5 and J usage is TRBJ1-1; tentative D call: TRBD1 (6 bases). Trimming stripped 0 bases from V and 6 bases from J, with 14 bases between. Germline V gene sequence: CDR1 MNHEY, CDR2 SVGAGI. The CDR3 spans 15 residues. The CDR3, as DNA: TGTGCCAGCAGTTACTCGGGGGGGCTGTGGGCTGAAGCTTTCTTT. It translates to CASSYSGGLWAEAFF.

This CDR3 reads CASSYSPGGTYEQYF. The CDR3 coding sequence is TGTGCCAGCAGTTATAGTCCAGGAGGAACCTACGAGCAGTACTTC. This sequence joins TRBV7-9 and TRBJ2-7; TRBD2 might be the D (5 bases). From germline, CDR1 is SEHNR and CDR2 FQNEAQ (reference sequence). The CDR3 covers 15 residues. V was pared by 6 bases and J by 2 bases, with 17 bases between. The full variable domain, its missing parts supplied by reference TRBV7-9 and TRBJ2-7, is DTGVSQNPRHKITKRGQNVTFRCDPISEHNRLYWYRQTLGQGPEFLTYFQNEAQLEKSRLLSDRFSAERPKGSFSTLEIQRTEQGDSAMYLCASSYSPGGTYEQYFGPGTRLTVT.

The genes are TRBV19 and TRBJ2-5; tentative D call: TRBD2 (6 bases). CDR1 is LNHDA, CDR2 SQIVND, per germline (reference sequence). The length of the CDR3 is 14 residues. The ends were cut back, 6 bases at V and 4 bases at J, with 15 bases in the middle. CDR3 sequence reads: CASSTNDGGETQYF. CDR3 sequence (DNA): TGTGCCAGTAGCACCAATGACGGGGGAGAGACCCAGTACTTC.

The chain links TRBV5-6 to TRBJ2-7, with 14 bases aligning to TRBD2. CDR1 SGHDT and CDR2 YYEEEE come from the germline V gene. The CDR3 is 17 residues long. J gave up 5 bases and V 0 bases, and 7 bases lay outside the gene matches. The CDR3, as DNA: TGTGCCAGCAGCTTGGCAGGCGGGACTAGCGGGAGAAACGAGCAGTACGTC. Amino acid sequence: CASSLAGGTSGRNEQYV.